The 16 T cell receptor beta chains below were found in one sample sequenced in a study of post-analysis software for immune sequencing data. Points from the study as a whole: The five TRBV segments detected at higher frequency in patients than in controls included TRBV5-6, TRBV5-1 and TRBV20-1.

These TCRs' antigens remain unknown. Carried by the TCR beta cDNA libraries were unique molecular identifiers. From the PCR reads, TCRdb called clonotypes with MiXCR, one entry per CDR3 protein. This sample yields some 700,000 distinct CDR3 sequences, of which approximately 59% are seen a single time; approximately 10% belongs to the top ten. The sequencing sample was made of blood. These receptors were obtained from a girl aged 2 to 10 with multiple sclerosis.

This chain connects TRBV7-9 to TRBJ1-5; perhaps TRBD1 as D (5 bases). V shed 8 bases and J shed 1 base, with 15 bases lying between them. Germline assignment: CDR1 SEHNR and CDR2 FQNEAQ (reference sequence). This CDR3 has 15 amino acids. CDR3 protein: CASAKEGKSNQPQHF. The CDR3 DNA sequence: TGTGCCAGCGCAAAGGAGGGGAAAAGCAATCAGCCCCAGCATTTT. The full variable domain, its missing parts supplied by reference TRBV7-9 and TRBJ1-5, is DTGVSQNPRHKITKRGQNVTFRCDPISEHNRLYWYRQTLGQGPEFLTYFQNEAQLEKSRLLSDRFSAERPKGSFSTLEIQRTEQGDSAMYLCASAKEGKSNQPQHFGDGTRLSIL.

This clonotype appeared a single time. The gene calls are TRBV7-2 and TRBJ2-3, with a possible D match to TRBD2 (5 bases). The CDR3 is 15 residues long. CDR1 SGHTA and CDR2 FQGNSA come from the germline V gene. V was cut by 6 bases and J by 7 bases, with 20 bases left in between. The CDR3 nucleotides are TGTGCCAGCAGGAAGCCAGGACTGGCGTTACATACGCAGTATTTT. Protein sequence: CASRKPGLALHTQYF.

This chain uses TRBV29-1 with TRBJ2-7; TRBD1 matches 9 bases. Germline-derived CDR1 and CDR2 are SQVTM and ANQGSEA. V trimming: 5 bases; J trimming: 4 bases; junction bases outside the gene matches: 6. This CDR3 region has 13 residues. CDR3 nucleotides: TGCAGCGTTCGCCGGGACAGGGAATACGAGCAGTACTTC. Protein product: CSVRRDREYEQYF.

The chain couples TRBV6-4 to TRBJ2-3; 7 bases fit TRBD2. The trim removed 5 bases at V and 2 bases at J, leaving 7 bases unmatched. The germline CDR1 and CDR2 sequences are MRHNA and SNTAGT. The CDR3 runs 15 residues. The CDR3 protein is CASSPRTSTTDTQYF. In DNA, the CDR3 is TGTGCCAGCAGTCCAAGGACTAGTACCACAGATACGCAGTATTTT.

This chain connects TRBV14 to TRBJ1-2; 7 positions agree with TRBD1. CDR3 length: 13 amino acids. Germline values: CDR1 SGHDN, CDR2 FVKESK. J gave up 4 bases and V 4 bases, and 3 bases lay outside the gene matches. The CDR3 here is CASSRGQAYGYTF. In DNA form, the CDR3 reads TGTGCCAGCAGCCGAGGACAGGCCTATGGCTACACCTTC.

J is TRBJ2-1 and V is TRBV5-1, with D uncertain. The CDR3 has 16 amino acids. The germline gives CDR1 SGHRS, CDR2 YFSETQ. V lost 2 bases and J lost 7, with 19 bases in between. As DNA, the CDR3 is TGCGCCAGCAGCTTTAAGGCCCCTAAAAACTTGAATGAGCAGTTCTTC. Amino acids: CASSFKAPKNLNEQFF.

This chain links TRBV10-2 with TRBJ2-1; no clear D. Germline assignment: CDR1 WSHSY and CDR2 SAAADI. The V end was cut by 0 bases, the J end by 4 bases, with 4 bases between. The CDR3 has 13 amino acids. The CDR3 sequence is CASSESKYNEQFF. The CDR3 DNA reads TGCGCCAGCAGTGAGTCGAAATACAATGAGCAGTTCTTC.

The J gene is TRBJ2-7, the V gene TRBV20-1; TRBD1 is a possible D gene (6 bases). The CDR3 extends over 15 amino acids. Germline CDR1 and CDR2: DFQATT and SNEGSKA (reference sequence). V was clipped by 0 bases and J by 7 bases, with 19 bases between them. The CDR3 protein is CSARDGRTIDREQYF. Written as DNA, the CDR3 is TGCAGTGCTAGAGATGGGCGGACGATCGACAGGGAGCAGTACTTC.

The chain uses TRBV6-5 and TRBJ2-7, with 8 bases identical to TRBD1. V was pared by 6 bases and J by 7 bases, with 11 bases of the junction left unmatched. The CDR3 is 14 residues long. Germline CDR1 reads MNHEY; CDR2 reads SVGAGI. DNA of the CDR3: TGTGCCAGCAGCTCGGACAGGGATAACAATGAGCAGTACTTC. It yields the protein CASSSDRDNNEQYF.

There are a few counts of this clonotype. The chain is built from TRBV7-2 and TRBJ2-5; a possible D gene is TRBD2 (7 bases). The CDR3 length is 16 residues. V lost 3 bases to trimming and J lost 2 bases, with 16 bases between them. Germline CDR1 reads SGHTA; CDR2 reads FQGNSA. The CDR3 reads CASSFGLADRQETQYF. The CDR3 bases are TGTGCCAGCAGCTTCGGGCTAGCGGACAGACAAGAGACCCAGTACTTC.

This chain uses TRBV2 with TRBJ2-5, with D tentatively TRBD2 (5 bases). The CDR3 consists of 13 residues. Trimming pared 1 base from V and 11 bases from J, leaving 14 bases between. In germline, CDR1 is SNHLY, CDR2 FYNNEI. CDR3 protein: CASSEDRTPRQYF. The CDR3 coding sequence is TGTGCCAGCAGTGAAGACCGGACTCCCAGGCAGTACTTC.

V usage is TRBV5-6 and J usage is TRBJ2-5, with D possibly being TRBD2 (5 bases). The CDR3 spans 15 residues. Trimming cost V 4 bases and J 0 bases, with 13 bases left between them. Germline CDR1 reads SGHDT; CDR2 reads YYEEEE. CDR3 DNA sequence: TGTGCCAGCAGCCCGCTGAGGGAGTACCAAGAGACCCAGTACTTC. Translation: CASSPLREYQETQYF.

In this sample, this clonotype turned up a few times. The V and J genes are TRBV20-1 and TRBJ2-4; D is unresolved. The CDR3 runs to 15 residues. Deletions cut 0 bases from V and 4 bases from J, with 13 bases between. CDR1 DFQATT and CDR2 SNEGSKA come from the germline V gene (reference sequence). The CDR3 nucleotides are TGCAGTGCTAGAGAGCTGGGTGTCTCGAAAAACATTCAGTACTTC. This gives the protein CSARELGVSKNIQYF.

The chain employs TRBV28 and TRBJ1-1, with TRBD1 matching 9 bases. Unmatched junction bases numbered 7, after V lost 11 bases and J lost 3 bases. Germline V gives CDR1 MDHEN, CDR2 SYDVKM. The CDR3 consists of 13 residues. CDR3 nucleotide sequence: TGTGCCGTACAGGGGGCGAAGGACACTGAAGCTTTCTTT. Amino acids: CAVQGAKDTEAFF.

This clonotype was seen only a few times. The chain has TRBV20-1 and TRBJ2-1, with 7 positions matching TRBD1. Germline-derived CDR1 and CDR2 are DFQATT and SNEGSKA (reference sequence). The CDR3 sequence is 14 residues long. CDR3 protein: CSAPTGSSYNEQFF. In nucleotides, the CDR3 is TGCAGCGCTCCGACAGGGAGCTCCTACAATGAGCAGTTCTTC.

Details on this clonotype: An end of the junction differs from the germline gene, which may be a read error. The CDR3 DNA is TGCGCCAGCAGGGAGTTGAGGAAGGAGACCCAGTACTTC. Translated, it gives CASRELRKETQYF. J is TRBJ2-5 and V is TRBV10-2; unclear D gene. The CDR3 is 13 residues long. Per the germline V gene, CDR1 is WSHSY and CDR2 is SAAADI.